One and the same sample provided the 9 T cell receptor beta chains below, sequenced in a study of OX40 agonist ivuxolimab in advanced cancers. Measured with immunoSEQ multiplex PCR; TCRdb has only the in-frame clones, and not every one. Counted here are approximately 110,000 clones, about nine tenths occurring once; the ten biggest clones make up more than 0.7%. The sample here was CD4+ or CD8+ T cells sorted from blood, taken in a trial of the OX40 agonist ivuxolimab. These receptors were collected from an adult with an advanced solid tumor such as melanoma, head and neck, liver or kidney cancer.

The chain employs TRBV4-2 and TRBJ2-7, with TRBD2 matching 12 bases. The CDR3 is 16 amino acids. Unmatched junction bases numbered 4, after V lost 1 base and J lost 3 bases. The germline CDR1 and CDR2 sequences are LGHNA and YNFKEQ. DNA of the CDR3: TGTGCCAGCAGCCAAGCTCGACTAGCGGGAGACTACGAGCAGTACTTC. It is translated as CASSQARLAGDYEQYF.

The V and J genes are TRBV6-5 and TRBJ1-2, with 8 bases lining up with TRBD1. Germline V gene data show CDR1 as MNHEY and CDR2 as SVGAGI. Trimming took 7 bases from V and 6 from J; bases not matched to a gene: 10. The CDR3 spans 14 residues. CDR3 DNA sequence: TGTGCCAGCAATTTCGCAGGGGGCCTCCATGGCTACACCTTC. Translation: CASNFAGGLHGYTF.

V usage is TRBV19 and J usage is TRBJ1-1, with 7 bases matching TRBD1. V was clipped by 7 bases and J by 0 bases; unmatched bases: 8. The CDR3 has 15 residues. CDR1 and CDR2 (germline): LNHDA, SQIVND (reference sequence). CDR3: CASTPGDSMNTEAFF. Here the CDR3 DNA reads TGTGCCAGTACTCCAGGGGACAGCATGAACACTGAAGCTTTCTTT. The variable domain in full, completed from reference TRBV19 and TRBJ1-1, reads DGGITQSPKYLFRKEGQNVTLSCEQNLNHDAMYWYRQDPGQGLRLIYYSQIVNDFQKGDIAEGYSVSREKKESFPLTVTSAQKNPTAFYLCASTPGDSMNTEAFFGQGTRLTVV.

This clone was observed a single time. The chain recombines TRBV28 with TRBJ1-1, with a possible D match to TRBD1 (6 bases). The CDR3 runs to 13 residues. Germline V gene lookup returns CDR1 MDHEN and CDR2 SYDVKM. The V and J ends lost 6 bases and 4 bases respectively, with 12 bases between them. The CDR3 loop is CASRYRASTEAFF. DNA of the CDR3: TGTGCCAGCAGGTACAGGGCGAGCACTGAAGCTTTCTTT.

V gene TRBV6-1 combines with J gene TRBJ1-6; 10 nucleotides line up with TRBD1. The CDR3 loop spans 15 amino acids. J was trimmed by 9 bases and V by 6 bases; bases with no gene match: 8. Germline V gene sequence: CDR1 MNHNS, CDR2 SASEGT. CDR3 in amino acids: CASRVRDRGGSPLHF. CDR3 bases: TGTGCCAGCAGGGTCCGGGACAGGGGAGGTTCACCCCTCCACTTT.

This clone was detected a few times. The chain joins TRBV6-1 to TRBJ2-5; TRBD1 matches at 10 bases. The V segment lost 1 base and the J segment 5 bases; nucleotides outside the gene matches: 10. Germline CDR1 is MNHNS and CDR2 is SASEGT. The CDR3 has 17 residues. The CDR3 is CASSEGKGQGVGETQYF. Here the CDR3 DNA reads TGTGCCAGCAGTGAAGGAAAAGGACAGGGGGTCGGGGAGACCCAGTACTTC.

The gene calls are TRBV7-3 and TRBJ2-1; weak D call: TRBD1 (5 bases). Germline assignment: CDR1 SGHTA and CDR2 FQGTGA. V lost 5 bases and J 7 bases, leaving 15 bases between the germline ends. This CDR3 has 14 residues. CDR3 in DNA: TGTGCCAGCAGCGACACAAGGGGTGGTAATGAGCAGTTCTTC. It translates to CASSDTRGGNEQFF.

The rearrangement links TRBV28 to TRBJ2-7; D uncertain. CDR3 length equals 12 residues. With 7 bases removed from V and 2 bases from J, the gap between germline ends came to 9 bases. Germline values: CDR1 MDHEN, CDR2 SYDVKM. The CDR3 reads CASKAGTYEQYF. For the CDR3, the DNA is TGTGCCAGCAAAGCCGGTACCTACGAGCAGTACTTC.

The chain joins TRBV7-9 to TRBJ2-7; 8 bases align to TRBD2. Germline V gives CDR1 SEHNR, CDR2 FQNEAQ (reference sequence). This CDR3 contains 15 residues. V shed 5 bases and J 0 bases; nucleotides not matched to a gene: 6. Here the CDR3 DNA reads TGTGCCAGCAGCCTGACTAGCGTAATCTCCTACGAGCAGTACTTC. This codes for CASSLTSVISYEQYF.